What follows describes a single T cell receptor beta chain. Recruited during active infection, patients (from Seattle) were subsequently followed longitudinally. The data were taken from a study of blood T cell repertoires in COVID-19. Study-wide context: Sources were T cells, B-cell-depleted T cells, or PBMCs; the material itself was cDNA or gDNA.

Profiled with immunoSEQ multiplex PCR; TCRdb holds only in-frame clones, not every one. This sample has fewer than 350,000 clones, with 88% found just once. V lost 0 bases and J 2 bases, leaving 11 bases between the germline ends. Germline CDR1 SGHDN, CDR2 FVKESK. This CDR3 region has 15 residues. The V call is TRBV14, the J call TRBJ2-7; a weak D match, TRBD1 (5 bases). The specimen sequenced was peripheral blood. This sequence originates from a woman aged 30 to 39 with COVID-19, enrolled during active disease. For the CDR3, the DNA is TGTGCCAGCAGCCAAGACAGGGTGAATGCCTACGAGCAGTACTTC. Amino acids: CASSQDRVNAYEQYF.